These 25 T cell receptor beta chains were all obtained from the same sample, sequenced in a study of blood T cells in healthy people across ages (dated by TCRdb to between 2014 and 2016). Libraries were constructed by 5' RACE. For sequencing, an Illumina HiSeq 2500 was employed. A second PCR of roughly 6 to 11 cycles was run with a J-beta primer mix and a sample-barcoded 5' primer. TCRdb ran its own pipeline on the public reads, namely fastp trimming at Q25 and MiXCR clone calling, and kept in-frame beta chains. Rows merge per CDR3 protein into single entries with the most common DNA and genes. This sample is represented by under 2 million distinct CDR3 sequences; approximately 32% of them were singletons. The biggest ten clones account for about 11% of the sample. The material sequenced was blood. The receptors come from a woman aged 25 to 39 in good health.

Many counts were recorded for this clonotype. V usage is TRBV20-1 and J usage is TRBJ2-7; 9 nucleotides match TRBD1. The CDR3 is made up of 15 amino acids. J lost 7 bases, V lost 5 bases, and 15 bases had no gene match. The germline V gene encodes CDR1 DFQATT and CDR2 SNEGSKA (reference sequence). The CDR3 sequence is CSAYDPGQGEGEQYF. CDR3 in DNA: TGCAGTGCTTACGACCCGGGACAGGGTGAAGGAGAGCAGTACTTC.

The chain has TRBV10-3 and TRBJ2-5, with 7 nucleotides matching TRBD1. The CDR3 sequence is 17 residues long. J lost 5 bases, V lost 10 bases, and 22 bases had no gene match. Germline V lookup: CDR1 ENHRY, CDR2 SYGVKD. CDR3 bases: TGTGCCACCTCTCAGGGGGAGTCGGGACCATCGTGGGAGACCCAGTACTTC. Translating gives CATSQGESGPSWETQYF.

The chain couples TRBV4-1 to TRBJ2-2, with D perhaps TRBD2 (5 bases). Trimming removed 4 bases from V and 3 bases from J, with 12 bases in between. The CDR3 runs 15 residues. Germline CDR1 MGHRA, CDR2 YSYEKL. CDR3 sequence reads: CASSPYRTHTGELFF. The CDR3 region has the DNA TGCGCCAGCAGCCCGTATAGGACTCACACCGGGGAGCTGTTTTTT.

The chain links TRBV28 to TRBJ2-6; D gene ambiguous. The length of the CDR3 is 16 residues. V was clipped by 1 base and J by 0 bases, with 7 bases between them. Germline loops: CDR1 MDHEN, CDR2 SYDVKM. CDR3 sequence reads: CASSLYYLSGANVLTF. The CDR3 nucleotides read TGTGCCAGCAGTTTATACTACCTCTCTGGGGCCAACGTCCTGACTTTC.

On this clonotype itself: Compared with germline, one end of the junction differs, possibly owing to a read error. The chain carries TRBV27 and TRBJ2-3; D is possibly TRBD2 (6 bases). Germline loops: CDR1 MNHEY, CDR2 SMNVEV (reference sequence). This CDR3 spans 14 amino acids. The CDR3 loop reads CATSWRGSTDTQYF. The CDR3 region has the DNA TGTGCCACCAGTTGGCGGGGTAGCACAGATACGCAGTATTTT.

V gene TRBV25-1 combines with J gene TRBJ2-1; the match to TRBD2 covers 9 bases. Trimming cost V 3 bases and J 13 bases; bases outside gene matches: 19. The germline gives CDR1 MGHDK, CDR2 SYGVNS. The CDR3 is 17 residues long. This CDR3 reads CASSDPGYSGSLETQFF. The DNA for the CDR3 is TGTGCCAGCAGTGACCCAGGATATAGCGGGAGCTTGGAGACCCAGTTCTTC. The full variable domain, rest sourced from reference TRBV25-1 and TRBJ2-1, is EADIYQTPRYLVIGTGKKITLECSQTMGHDKMYWYQQDPGMELHLIHYSYGVNSTEKGDLSSESTVSRIRTEHFPLTLESARPSHTSQYLCASSDPGYSGSLETQFFGPGTRLTVL.

CDR3 region: CASSLMPGRETQYF. The DNA of the CDR3 is TGTGCCAGCAGCTTAATGCCGGGGCGAGAGACCCAGTACTTC. The J gene is TRBJ2-5, the V gene TRBV7-3, with D possibly being TRBD1 or TRBD2 (5 bases each). This CDR3 has 14 amino acids. Trimming shortened V by 1 base and J by 4 bases, and 10 bases separated the two germline ends. The germline gives CDR1 SGHTA, CDR2 FQGTGA.

This chain connects TRBV3-1 to TRBJ1-2, with D hard to call. V was cut by 1 base and J by 5 bases, with 11 bases left in between. This CDR3 is built from 14 residues. The germline gives CDR1 LGHDT, CDR2 YNNKEL (reference sequence). This CDR3 is CASSQGAVDYGYTF. CDR3 in DNA: TGTGCCAGCAGCCAAGGAGCAGTCGATTATGGCTACACCTTC.

The chain links TRBV29-1 to TRBJ1-1; unclear D gene. This CDR3 has 11 residues. Between the trimmed V and J ends, which lost 6 bases and 14 bases, there was a span of 19 bases. Germline CDR1 is SQVTM and CDR2 is ANQGSEA. For the CDR3, the DNA is TGCAGCGTGGGGAGATACAATGAGCAGTTCTTT. Encoded protein: CSVGRYNEQFF.

The chain is built from TRBV27 and TRBJ2-1, with 8 positions matching TRBD2. V gave up 5 bases and J gave up 3 bases; unmatched junction bases: 6. This CDR3 comprises 15 residues. CDR1 and CDR2 from the germline V gene are MNHEY and SMNVEV (reference sequence). DNA for the CDR3: TGTGCCAGCAGTCTCAGCGGGAGCGACTACAATGAGCAGTTCTTC. Its translation is CASSLSGSDYNEQFF.

V gene TRBV13 combines with J gene TRBJ1-6; D is possibly TRBD1 (6 bases). The germline V gene has CDR1 PRHDT and CDR2 FYEKMQ (reference sequence). The CDR3 has 17 residues. V lost 5 bases and J 8 bases, leaving 22 bases between the germline ends. The CDR3 DNA reads as TGTGCCAGCAGCGCCTCCCGGGGGCAGGGATGGGATTCACCCCTCCACTTT. It specifies CASSASRGQGWDSPLHF.

Only a few counts were recorded for this clonotype. The chain joins TRBV10-1 to TRBJ2-5, with a possible D match to TRBD2 (6 bases). Looked up from germline, CDR1 is WNHNN and CDR2 is SYGVQD (reference sequence). V was pared by 4 bases and J by 5 bases, with 11 bases between. This CDR3 comprises 13 residues. Here the CDR3 DNA reads TGCGCCAGCAGTGGGGACTCGATCGAGACCCAGTACTTC. Residues: CASSGDSIETQYF.

The table lists this clonotype with many counts. V and J are TRBV29-1 and TRBJ2-1; 13 nucleotides agree with TRBD2. The trim removed 7 bases at V and 6 bases at J, leaving 3 bases unmatched. Looked up from germline, CDR1 is SQVTM and CDR2 is ANQGSEA. CDR3 length: 13 amino acids. The CDR3 spells CSGGLAGVNEQFF. The CDR3 DNA reads TGCAGCGGAGGACTAGCGGGAGTCAATGAGCAGTTCTTC.

The V and J genes are TRBV29-1 and TRBJ2-7; TRBD1 matches at 9 bases. Germline trimming cut 6 bases from V and 4 bases from J; bases unmatched to any gene: 7. Germline V gives CDR1 SQVTM, CDR2 ANQGSEA. The CDR3 extends over 13 amino acids. The CDR3 sequence: CSVRTGQGYEQYF. CDR3 in DNA: TGCAGCGTCAGAACGGGACAGGGTTACGAGCAGTACTTC.

This clonotype appeared a few times. The chain links TRBV20-1 to TRBJ2-3; D unresolved. The CDR3 covers 15 residues. The V end lost 6 bases, the J end lost 0 bases, and 16 bases lay between the germline ends. CDR1 and CDR2 (germline): DFQATT, SNEGSKA (reference sequence). This chain's CDR3 is CSAPWTIVSTDTQYF. CDR3 DNA: TGCAGTGCCCCTTGGACGATAGTCAGCACAGATACGCAGTATTTT.

V and J are TRBV11-2 and TRBJ2-7, with TRBD2 as a possible D gene (5 bases). The CDR3 spans 16 residues. CDR1 is SGHAT and CDR2 is FQNNGV in the germline V gene. The V end was cut by 1 base, the J end by 0 bases, with 13 bases between. The CDR3 sequence is CASSLVRVRSSYEQYF. As DNA, the CDR3 is TGTGCCAGCAGCTTAGTGAGGGTCAGGAGCTCCTACGAGCAGTACTTC.

This chain joins TRBV6-2 or TRBV6-3 and TRBJ2-3; 10 bases map to TRBD2. The CDR3 length is 14 residues. Germline assignment: CDR1 MNHEY and CDR2 SVGEGT. V gave up 7 bases and J gave up 7 bases; unmatched junction bases: 8. DNA of the CDR3: TGTGCCAGCATACCGAGCGGGAGGGGAAATACGCAGTATTTT. Protein sequence: CASIPSGRGNTQYF.

CDR3 sequence: CASSGGISGANVLTF. CDR3 DNA: TGTGCCAGCAGTGGCGGGATCTCTGGGGCCAACGTCCTGACTTTC. This chain uses TRBV3-1 with TRBJ2-6; maybe TRBD2 (6 bases). The V and J ends lost 6 bases and 0 bases respectively, with 9 bases between them. There are 15 residues in the CDR3. The germline gives CDR1 LGHDT, CDR2 YNNKEL (reference sequence). The whole variable domain, remainder taken from reference TRBV3-1 and TRBJ2-6, is DTAVSQTPKYLVTQMGNDKSIKCEQNLGHDTMYWYKQDSKKFLKIMFSYNNKELIINETVPNRFSPKSPDKAHLNLHINSLELGDSAVYFCASSGGISGANVLTFGAGSRLTVL.

The gene calls are TRBV27 and TRBJ1-1, with a tentative D call TRBD1 (6 bases). Trimming took 5 bases from V and 0 from J, leaving 13 bases between them. This CDR3 contains 15 residues. Germline CDR1 is MNHEY and CDR2 is SMNVEV (reference sequence). The CDR3 protein is CASSLGHSMNTEAFF. CDR3 in DNA: TGTGCCAGCAGTCTGGGACATTCTATGAACACTGAAGCTTTCTTT.

This clonotype was observed a handful of times. V and J are TRBV24-1 and TRBJ2-7, with 9 bases matching TRBD1. Germline-derived CDR1 and CDR2 are KGHDR and SFDVKD. The CDR3 is 18 residues long. With V trimmed by 4 bases and J by 6 bases, 18 bases remained unmatched. This chain's CDR3 is CATSDPLPLDRGSAEQYF. CDR3 nucleotide sequence: TGTGCCACCAGTGACCCTCTACCCCTCGACAGGGGGTCTGCCGAGCAGTACTTC.

V and J are TRBV5-1 and TRBJ2-3; 10 positions match TRBD2. Germline V gene lookup returns CDR1 SGHRS and CDR2 YFSETQ. The J segment lost 6 bases and the V segment lost 4 bases, leaving 8 bases of the junction unmatched. This CDR3 is 15 amino acids long. The CDR3 sequence is CASSTSGAARDTQYF. The CDR3 nucleotides are TGCGCCAGCAGCACTAGCGGGGCGGCTAGGGATACGCAGTATTTT.

This clonotype appeared a few times. The rearrangement links TRBV5-5 to TRBJ2-7; no clear D gene. CDR1 is SGHKS, CDR2 YYEKEE, per germline (reference sequence). The CDR3 covers 12 residues. V was clipped by 4 bases and J by 6 bases, with 11 bases between them. CDR3 amino acids: CASSPPQLEQYF. The CDR3 DNA follows: TGTGCCAGCAGCCCACCGCAACTCGAGCAGTACTTC.

V gene TRBV15 combines with J gene TRBJ1-2, with 7 bases identical to TRBD1. There are 14 residues in the CDR3. Germline V gene data show CDR1 as LNHNV and CDR2 as YYDKDF (reference sequence). The V segment lost 5 bases and the J segment 4 bases; nucleotides outside the gene matches: 7. In nucleotides, the CDR3 is TGTGCCACCAGCTTGGGACAGAGCCTCTATGGCTACACCTTC. It specifies CATSLGQSLYGYTF.

The V call is TRBV10-3, the J call TRBJ2-1, with TRBD2 matching 12 bases. V lost 2 bases to trimming and J lost 14 bases; unmatched junction nucleotides: 7. This CDR3 spans 14 amino acids. CDR1 ENHRY and CDR2 SYGVKD come from the germline V gene. CDR3 bases: TGTGCCATCAGTGAGGGACTAGCGGGATGGAAGGAGTTCTTC. Protein product: CAISEGLAGWKEFF.

The sample holds a few counts of this clonotype. This rearrangement joins TRBV27 to TRBJ2-3; 7 bases map to TRBD2. There are 15 residues in the CDR3. Germline values: CDR1 MNHEY, CDR2 SMNVEV (reference sequence). The junction had 6 bases not matched to a gene; V was cut back by 6 bases and J by 0 bases. CDR3 bases: TGTGCCAGCAGCCGGACTAGTCTTAGCACAGATACGCAGTATTTT. Protein: CASSRTSLSTDTQYF.